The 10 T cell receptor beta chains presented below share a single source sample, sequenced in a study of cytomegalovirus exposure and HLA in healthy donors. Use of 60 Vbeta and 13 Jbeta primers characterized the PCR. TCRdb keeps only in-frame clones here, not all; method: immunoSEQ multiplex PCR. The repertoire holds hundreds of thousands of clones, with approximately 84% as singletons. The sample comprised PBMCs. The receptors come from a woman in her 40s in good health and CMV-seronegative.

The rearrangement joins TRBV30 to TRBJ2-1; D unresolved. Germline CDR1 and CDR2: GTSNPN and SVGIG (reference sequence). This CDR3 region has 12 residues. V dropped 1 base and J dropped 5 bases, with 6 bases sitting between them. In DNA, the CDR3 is TGTGCCTGGAGTGAACAGAACAATGAGCAGTTCTTC. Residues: CAWSEQNNEQFF.

This chain's CDR3 is CASSLGHRVDEQFF. DNA of the CDR3: TGCGCCAGCAGCTTGGGGCACAGGGTAGATGAGCAGTTCTTC. V usage is TRBV5-1 and J usage is TRBJ2-1; weak D call: TRBD1 (6 bases). Trimming left V 0 bases short and J 8 bases short, with 12 bases between. Germline V gene lookup returns CDR1 SGHRS and CDR2 YFSETQ. The CDR3 totals 14 residues.

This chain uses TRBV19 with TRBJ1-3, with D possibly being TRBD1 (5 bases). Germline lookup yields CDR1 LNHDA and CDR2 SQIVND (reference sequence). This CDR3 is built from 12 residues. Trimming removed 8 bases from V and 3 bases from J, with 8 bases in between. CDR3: CASGRVGNTIYF. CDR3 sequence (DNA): TGTGCCAGTGGCAGGGTTGGAAACACCATATATTTT.

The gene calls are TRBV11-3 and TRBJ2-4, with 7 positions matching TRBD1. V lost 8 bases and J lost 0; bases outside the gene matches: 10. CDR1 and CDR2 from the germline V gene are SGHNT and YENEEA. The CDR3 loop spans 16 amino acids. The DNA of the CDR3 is TGTGCCAGCGGACCAGGGACAGCCGTAGCCAAAAACATTCAGTACTTC. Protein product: CASGPGTAVAKNIQYF.

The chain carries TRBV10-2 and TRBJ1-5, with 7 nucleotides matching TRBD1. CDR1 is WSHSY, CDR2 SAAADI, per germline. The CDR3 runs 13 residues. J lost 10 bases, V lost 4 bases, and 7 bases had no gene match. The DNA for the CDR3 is TGCGCCAGCAGTGTAGGAGGGGGCGAACCCCAGCATTTT. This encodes CASSVGGGEPQHF.

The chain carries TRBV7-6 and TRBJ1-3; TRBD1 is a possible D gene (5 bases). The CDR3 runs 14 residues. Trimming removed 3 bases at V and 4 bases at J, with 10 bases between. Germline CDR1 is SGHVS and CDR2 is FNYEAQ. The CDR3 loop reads CASSLGGDGNTIYF. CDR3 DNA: TGTGCCAGCAGCTTGGGGGGGGACGGAAACACCATATATTTT.

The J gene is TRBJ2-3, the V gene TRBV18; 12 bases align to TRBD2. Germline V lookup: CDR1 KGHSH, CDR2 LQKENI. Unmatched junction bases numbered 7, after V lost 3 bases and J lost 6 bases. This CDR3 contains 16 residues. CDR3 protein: CASSPPSGGAGDTQYF. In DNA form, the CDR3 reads TGTGCCAGCTCACCGCCTAGCGGGGGGGCGGGCGATACGCAGTATTTT. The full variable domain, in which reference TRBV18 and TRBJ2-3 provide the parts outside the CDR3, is NAGVMQNPRHLVRRRGQEARLRCSPMKGHSHVYWYRQLPEEGLKFMVYLQKENIIDESGMPKERFSAEFPKEGPSILRIQQVVRGDSAAYFCASSPPSGGAGDTQYFGPGTRLTVL.

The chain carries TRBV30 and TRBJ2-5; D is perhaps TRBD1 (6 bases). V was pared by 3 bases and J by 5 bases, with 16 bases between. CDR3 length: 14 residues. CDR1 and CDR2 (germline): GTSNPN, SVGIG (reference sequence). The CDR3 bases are TGTGCCTGGAGCCTGGGACATGGAGAGGAGACCCAGTACTTC. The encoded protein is CAWSLGHGEETQYF. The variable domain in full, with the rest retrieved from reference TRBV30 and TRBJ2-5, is SQTIHQWPATLVQPVGSPLSLECTVEGTSNPNLYWYRQAAGRGLQLLFYSVGIGQISSEVPQNLSASRPQDRQFILSSKKLLLSDSGFYLCAWSLGHGEETQYFGPGTRLLVL.

The CDR3 sequence is CASRTWGGGDYNEQFF. For the CDR3, the DNA is TGTGCCAGCAGGACCTGGGGAGGAGGAGATTACAATGAGCAGTTCTTC. The chain combines TRBV2 with TRBJ2-1; D might be TRBD2 (6 bases). Trimming cost V 6 bases and J 4 bases, with 19 bases left between them. Germline CDR1 is SNHLY and CDR2 is FYNNEI. This CDR3 spans 16 amino acids. Combining the CDR3 with reference TRBV2 and TRBJ2-1 gives the whole variable domain EPEVTQTPSHQVTQMGQEVILRCVPISNHLYFYWYRQILGQKVEFLVSFYNNEISEKSEIFDDQFSVERPDGSNFTLKIRSTKLEDSAMYFCASRTWGGGDYNEQFFGPGTRLTVL.

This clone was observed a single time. CDR3 in amino acids: CASSFGTGVEETQYF. In DNA form, the CDR3 reads TGTGCCAGCAGCTTTGGCACAGGGGTGGAAGAGACCCAGTACTTC. This sequence joins TRBV5-8 and TRBJ2-5; 7 nucleotides align to TRBD1. Per the germline V gene, CDR1 is SGHTS and CDR2 is YDEGEE. The CDR3 contains 15 residues. With 2 bases clipped from V and 3 bases from J, the junction kept 7 bases outside the gene matches.